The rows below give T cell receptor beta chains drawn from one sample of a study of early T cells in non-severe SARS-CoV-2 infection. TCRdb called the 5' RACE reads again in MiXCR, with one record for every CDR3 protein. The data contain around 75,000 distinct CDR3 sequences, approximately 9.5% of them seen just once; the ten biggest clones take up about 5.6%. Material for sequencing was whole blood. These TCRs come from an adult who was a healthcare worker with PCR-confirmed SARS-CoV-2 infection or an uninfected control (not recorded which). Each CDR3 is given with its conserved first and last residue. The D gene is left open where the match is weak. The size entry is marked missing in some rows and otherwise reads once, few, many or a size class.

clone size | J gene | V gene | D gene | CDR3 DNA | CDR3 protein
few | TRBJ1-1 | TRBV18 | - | TGTGCCAGCTCACCACTGGGACAAGGTTCTGAAGCTTTCTTT | CASSPLGQGSEAFF
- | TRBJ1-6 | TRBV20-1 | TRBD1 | TGCAGTGCTAGGGGCTCGGACAGGGGGCTCTCGTCTGATTCACCCCTCCACTTT | CSARGSDRGLSSDSPLHF
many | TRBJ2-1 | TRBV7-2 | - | TGTGCCAGCAGCTTAGATTCCAGGGTGGGGATCTTC | CASSLDSRVGIF
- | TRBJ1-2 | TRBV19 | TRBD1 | TGTGCCAGTAGGAAAACAGGGGGCGCGCTCTATGGCTACACCTTC | CASRKTGGALYGYTF
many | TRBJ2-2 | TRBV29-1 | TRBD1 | TGCAGCGCACGGGACAGCGGAACCGGGGAGCTGTTTTTT | CSARDSGTGELFF
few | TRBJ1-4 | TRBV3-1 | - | TGTGCCAGCAGCCCCGGCGATAAACTGTTTTTT | CASSPGDKLFF
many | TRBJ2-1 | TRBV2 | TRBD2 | TGTGCCAGCAGTCGAGGGGGACTAGCGGGGGTCAATGAGCAGTTCTTC | CASSRGGLAGVNEQFF
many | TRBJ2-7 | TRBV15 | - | TGTGCCACCAGCAGAGATGGAGGCCTCTCCTACGAGCAGTACTTC | CATSRDGGLSYEQYF
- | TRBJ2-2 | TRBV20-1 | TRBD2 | TGCAGTGCTAGGCCGGGGGGAATCACAACCGGGGAGCTGTTTTTT | CSARPGGITTGELFF
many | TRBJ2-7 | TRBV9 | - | TGTGCCAGCAGCGTAGTGGGTGACGGACCCTACGAGCAGTACTTC | CASSVVGDGPYEQYF
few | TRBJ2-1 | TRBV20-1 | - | TGCAGTGCTAGCTTTAGCGTCCGCTCCTACAATGAGCAGTTCTTC | CSASFSVRSYNEQFF
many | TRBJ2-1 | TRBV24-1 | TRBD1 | TGTGCCACCAGTTTCGCCCGGGACAGGGGTGCCTACAATGAGCAGTTCTTC | CATSFARDRGAYNEQFF
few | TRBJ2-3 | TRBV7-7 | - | TGTGCCAGCAGCTTATCGGGTAGCGGTCCGGGAGATACGCAGTATTTT | CASSLSGSGPGDTQYF
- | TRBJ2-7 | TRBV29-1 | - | TGCAGCGTTGCTAAGTTGGGTCCCTACGAGCAGTACTTC | CSVAKLGPYEQYF
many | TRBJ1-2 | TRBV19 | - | TGTGCCAGTAGTATCGACACAGCCTATGGCTACACCTTC | CASSIDTAYGYTF
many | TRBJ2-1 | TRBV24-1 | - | TGTGCCACCAGTGATTCCGATGCTAATGAGCAGTTCTTC | CATSDSDANEQFF
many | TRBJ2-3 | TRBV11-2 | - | TGTGCCAGCAGCTTACGCGCAGGGCCCGGGGTCACAGATACGCAGTATTTT | CASSLRAGPGVTDTQYF
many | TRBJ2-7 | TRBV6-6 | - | TGTGCCAGCTCAGGGGTTGACGGTCGGAGCGAGCAGTACTTC | CASSGVDGRSEQYF
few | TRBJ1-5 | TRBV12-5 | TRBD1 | TGTGCTAGTGGTTTGGTGGACAGGGGGCTAACCAATCAGCCCCAGCATTTT | CASGLVDRGLTNQPQHF
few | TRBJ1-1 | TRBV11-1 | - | TGTGCCAGCAGCTTAATTAGGAACACTGAAGCTTTCTTT | CASSLIRNTEAFF
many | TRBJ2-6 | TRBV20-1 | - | TGCAGTGCTAGACCCCCAGGTGCCGGGGCCAACGTCCTGACTTTC | CSARPPGAGANVLTF
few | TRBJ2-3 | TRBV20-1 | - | TGCAGTGCTAGAGACGATAGGGGACTGGGGACGCAGTATTTT | CSARDDRGLGTQYF
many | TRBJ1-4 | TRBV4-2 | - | TGTGCCAGCAGCCAAGTTCTGGGTGGGGAAAAACTGTTTTTT | CASSQVLGGEKLFF
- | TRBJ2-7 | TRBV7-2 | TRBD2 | TGTGCCAGCAGCTCTACCCTAGCGGTCTCCTACGAGCAGTACTTC | CASSSTLAVSYEQYF
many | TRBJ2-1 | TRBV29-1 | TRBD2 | TGCAGCGTTAGGACTAGCCGGCGTGAGCAGTTCTTC | CSVRTSRREQFF
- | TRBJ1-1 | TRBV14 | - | TGTGCCAGCAGCCAAGGGGCAGGGTTCGCTGAAGCTTTCTTT | CASSQGAGFAEAFF
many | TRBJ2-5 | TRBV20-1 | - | TGCAGTGCTATGGTGGGCGTAGAGACCCAGTACTTC | CSAMVGVETQYF
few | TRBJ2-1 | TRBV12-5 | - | TGTGCTAGTGGTCCCCCGGATAACTACAATGAGCAGTTCTTC | CASGPPDNYNEQFF
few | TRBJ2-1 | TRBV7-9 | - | TGTGCCAGCAGCTTAGAATCCCATGAGCAGTTCTTC | CASSLESHEQFF
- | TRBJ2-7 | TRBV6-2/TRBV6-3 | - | TGTGCCAGCAGTCAGGGACACCGCTACGAGCAGTACTTC | CASSQGHRYEQYF
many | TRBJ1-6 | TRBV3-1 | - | TGTGCCAGCAGCCCACAGAGCCAGGGAAAATCACCCCTCCACTTT | CASSPQSQGKSPLHF
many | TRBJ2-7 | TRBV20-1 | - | TGCAGTGCTAGGGTTCCGGGGATAGGCGAGCAGTACTTC | CSARVPGIGEQYF
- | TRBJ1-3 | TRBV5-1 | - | TGCGCCAGCAGCTTGGGGCAAGTAAGAAACACCATATATTTT | CASSLGQVRNTIYF
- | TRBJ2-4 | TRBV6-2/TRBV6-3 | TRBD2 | TGTGCCAGCAGACCCACTAGCGGGCTAGTCAAAAACATTCAGTACTTC | CASRPTSGLVKNIQYF
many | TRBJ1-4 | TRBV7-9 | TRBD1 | TGTGCCAGCAGCCCAAGGGACAGGGGGCAACGTGAAAAACTGTTTTTT | CASSPRDRGQREKLFF